The present TCR beta chain was sequenced within a study of T cells in Graves' hyperthyroidism and ophthalmopathy. For this clonotype: Its antigen is not identified.

The germline gives CDR1 MNHEY, CDR2 SMNVEV (reference sequence). The V gene lost 7 bases and the J gene lost 5 bases, with 9 bases spanning the gap. The CDR3 contains 12 residues. RNA transcripts yielded amplified TCR beta CDR3 regions. First-round RT-PCR of the TCR CDR3 relied on the HTBI primer set. In TCRdb, the multiplex PCR reads were re-called with MiXCR into one record per CDR3 protein. The data hold approximately 600,000 distinct CDR3 sequences, with 15% to 20% observed a single time. The study, taken as a whole, reports: Before onset, by a median of around 6.1 months, the model predicted ophthalmopathy.

Orbital computed tomography, thyroid ultrasound, serum thyroxine and TRAb, and clinical symptoms together informed the diagnoses. The receptor comes from a woman aged 25 to 45 with Graves' hyperthyroidism. Input material: blood. The rearrangement joins TRBV27 to TRBJ2-1; D may be TRBD2 (5 bases). CDR3 protein: CASTGFHNEQFF. The CDR3 bases are TGTGCCAGCACGGGGTTCCACAATGAGCAGTTCTTC.